This T cell receptor (beta chain) came from a study of T cell responses to AZD1222 COVID-19 vaccine. Assay used: immunoSEQ multiplex PCR; TCRdb lists only in-frame clones, some missing. The sample consists of roughly 78,000 clones, 65% to 85% of them appearing once. A note on this clone: The target antigen is unknown.

Study-wide results and limits: Unmutated variant regions are reportedly the target of nearly half of TCRs that are spike-specific.

The V and J ends lost 5 bases and 1 base respectively, with 11 bases between them. Germline V gene lookup returns CDR1 SGHAT and CDR2 FQNNGV. The CDR3 covers 15 residues. The sample consisted of peripheral blood, taken on day 0 of AZD1222 vaccination. The receptor was derived from an adult in good health. The J gene is TRBJ2-2, the V gene TRBV11-2; D is undetermined. In nucleotides, the CDR3 is TGTGCCAGCAGCCCGTTCACGGGGAACACCGGGGAGCTGTTTTTT. Translated: CASSPFTGNTGELFF.